This record looks at one T cell receptor beta chain sequence and its context. Its antigen is currently unknown. The entry originates in a study of T-cell memory formation after mild COVID-19. At the level of the study: In these data, TCR clusters were largely donor specific.

Study-wide results and caveats: Pre-infection memory held some responding clones, suggesting pre-existing cross-reactive T cells responded. A balance of CD4 and CD8 characterized clones contracting day 15 to 85, whereas later expanders leaned CD4+.

This CDR3 region has 16 residues. Trimming removed 8 bases at V and 0 bases at J, with 20 bases between. CDR1 is MNHEY, CDR2 SVGEGT, per germline. TCRdb fed the 5' RACE reads into MiXCR, producing one record per CDR3 protein. Among about 360,000 distinct CDR3 sequences listed, roughly 14% were seen once. What was sequenced was PBMCs or a T cell subset sorted from them (not recorded which). The receptor was isolated from a man younger than 30 who had mild COVID-19 (a few samples of this study predate the infection). Cell type and time point are not known. This rearrangement joins TRBV6-2 or TRBV6-3 to TRBJ2-7, with no clear D. CDR3 amino acids: CASGPADPRSSYEQYV. DNA of the CDR3: TGTGCCAGCGGCCCTGCAGACCCACGAAGCTCCTACGAGCAGTACGTC.